Detailed here is one TCR beta chain. The table came from immunoSEQ multiplex PCR; TCRdb's copy has only in-frame clones and leaves some out. The data show approximately 120,000 clones, 84% seen once. The sample comes from a study of blood T cell repertoires in COVID-19. Input material: peripheral blood. The TCR was taken from a woman older than 75 with active or convalescent COVID-19.

As DNA, the CDR3 is TGTGCCAGCAGCACTGGACAGGGCTACGAGCAGTACTTC. Translated, it gives CASSTGQGYEQYF. The chain employs TRBV11-3 and TRBJ2-7; 8 bases are a match to TRBD1. This CDR3 comprises 13 residues. In germline, CDR1 is SGHNT, CDR2 YENEEA. V lost 5 bases, J lost 3 bases, and 3 bases stayed unmatched.